The 29 T cell receptor beta chains below come from one sample, sequenced in a study of regulatory T cells in long-lasting Graves disease. Investigators prepared the TCR beta libraries by applying iRepertoire HTBI primers and Arm-PCR of CDR3 regions. TCRdb re-derived calls from the multiplex PCR reads in MiXCR, one entry per CDR3 protein. The sample contains 530,000 or so distinct CDR3 sequences, approximately 16% of which appear only once. Time point here: newly diagnosed GD, antithyroid drugs for less than 3 months. Researchers made the TCR library from RNA that was extracted from PBMCs. The data also belong to a second study, concerning T cells in Graves' hyperthyroidism and ophthalmopathy.

The sample here was peripheral blood mononuclear cells (PBMCs), taken at new diagnosis, from a patient treated with antithyroid drugs. The origin of the receptors is a man in his late teens or twenties with Graves disease.

This clonotype appeared many times. The chain has TRBV27 and TRBJ2-7, with D perhaps TRBD1 (6 bases). This CDR3 has 16 amino acids. Trimming removed 0 bases from V and 3 bases from J, with 15 bases in between. CDR1 is MNHEY, CDR2 SMNVEV, per germline (reference sequence). The DNA of the CDR3 is TGTGCCAGCAGTTTATCCCCCGGGACACTCCTCTACGAGCAGTACTTC. This encodes CASSLSPGTLLYEQYF.

This clonotype turned up a few times. This chain uses TRBV28 with TRBJ1-2; 7 bases line up with TRBD1. Trimming took 1 base from V and 8 from J; bases not matched to a gene: 10. The CDR3 is made up of 15 amino acids. Germline values: CDR1 MDHEN, CDR2 SYDVKM. CDR3 DNA: TGTGCCAGCAGTTTATCAACTCAGACAGGGATAGGCTACACCTTC. As protein: CASSLSTQTGIGYTF.

The sample holds a few counts of this clonotype. This sequence joins TRBV12-3 or TRBV12-4 and TRBJ2-2; possibly TRBD1 or TRBD2 for D (5 bases each). V lost 6 bases to trimming and J lost 6 bases, with 20 bases between them. The CDR3 totals 16 residues. CDR3: CASSKTWGSGAGELFF. CDR3 nucleotides: TGTGCCAGCAGCAAGACGTGGGGGAGCGGAGCCGGGGAGCTGTTTTTT.

The chain has TRBV6-1 and TRBJ2-5; D might be TRBD2 (7 bases). Trimming stripped 5 bases from V and 9 bases from J, with 25 bases between. Germline loops: CDR1 MNHNS, CDR2 SASEGT. This CDR3 has 16 residues. Written as DNA, the CDR3 is TGTGCCAGCAGTCACGCCTTAGGGGGGGCCGCGGGATCCCAGTACTTC. It codes for CASSHALGGAAGSQYF.

The sample holds a few counts of this clonotype. The V and J genes are TRBV9 and TRBJ2-7; 10 positions agree with TRBD2. The V segment lost 3 bases and the J segment 3 bases; nucleotides outside the gene matches: 6. The CDR3 is made up of 15 amino acids. CDR1 is SGDLS and CDR2 is YYNGEE in the germline V gene. The CDR3 loop reads CASSAGTSEFYEQYF. The CDR3 coding sequence is TGTGCCAGCAGCGCCGGGACTAGCGAGTTCTACGAGCAGTACTTC.

This clonotype was detected many times. The genes are TRBV24-1 and TRBJ1-2; D is unclear. From germline, CDR1 is KGHDR and CDR2 SFDVKD. CDR3 size: 11 residues. Trimming stripped 4 bases from V and 10 bases from J, with 9 bases between. The DNA of the CDR3 is TGTGCCACCAGTGACGCAGTCTACTACACCTTC. Translating gives CATSDAVYYTF.

This clonotype was counted many times. The CDR3: CASSFGTVGENTEAFF. Here the CDR3 DNA reads TGTGCCAGCAGTTTTGGGACAGTAGGTGAGAACACTGAAGCTTTCTTT. The chain employs TRBV12-3 or TRBV12-4 and TRBJ1-1; 7 nucleotides agree with TRBD1. V lost 3 bases to trimming and J lost 1 base; unmatched junction nucleotides: 8. The CDR3 spans 16 residues.

The chain combines TRBV5-5 with TRBJ1-2; no definite D call. The ends were cut back, 1 base at V and 1 base at J, with 11 bases in the middle. Germline V gene lookup returns CDR1 SGHKS and CDR2 YYEKEE (reference sequence). The CDR3 length is 15 residues. The CDR3 loop reads CASSLWWAINYGYTF. CDR3 sequence (DNA): TGTGCCAGCAGCTTGTGGTGGGCCATTAACTATGGCTACACCTTC.

This clonotype was found many times. CDR3 loop: CASRLGTAELNYGYTF. CDR3 nucleotide sequence: TGTGCCAGCAGGCTCGGGACAGCGGAACTTAACTATGGCTACACCTTC. The J gene is TRBJ1-2, the V gene TRBV2; 7 bases fit TRBD1. V was pared by 6 bases and J by 1 base, with 11 bases of the junction left unmatched. CDR1 is SNHLY, CDR2 FYNNEI, per germline. The CDR3 totals 16 residues.

The chain is built from TRBV20-1 and TRBJ2-4, with TRBD1 identical over 9 bases. V was pared by 4 bases and J by 8 bases, with 3 bases of the junction left unmatched. This CDR3 comprises 12 residues. The germline gives CDR1 DFQATT, CDR2 SNEGSKA (reference sequence). CDR3 DNA: TGCAGTGCTACGACAGGGGGAGACATTCAGTACTTC. This encodes CSATTGGDIQYF.

This clonotype came up many times. V and J are TRBV15 and TRBJ2-1, with TRBD2 identical over 9 bases. Trimming at V came to 3 bases and at J to 5 bases, leaving 8 bases not matched to a gene. Germline CDR1 LNHNV, CDR2 YYDKDF (reference sequence). The CDR3 is made up of 16 amino acids. The CDR3 DNA sequence: TGTGCCACCAGCAGGGGGCGGGAGGGCCTGAACAATGAGCAGTTCTTC. Encoded protein: CATSRGREGLNNEQFF.

Ten or more counts support this clonotype. This rearrangement joins TRBV28 to TRBJ2-7, with D unresolved. Deletions cut 1 base from V and 6 bases from J, with 13 bases between. Per germline, CDR1 MDHEN and CDR2 SYDVKM. The CDR3 contains 14 residues. CDR3 in DNA: TGTGCCAGCAGTTTATCCTTGGGCCGCCGCGAGCAGTACTTC. Amino acid sequence: CASSLSLGRREQYF.

This chain links TRBV12-3 or TRBV12-4 with TRBJ2-3, with TRBD1 matching 8 bases. After removal of 6 bases from V and 1 base from J, the junction contained 9 bases not matched to a gene. The length of the CDR3 is 16 residues. The CDR3 region has the DNA TGTGCCAGCAGCAGTTATTCGGACAGGGGCACAGATACGCAGTATTTT. It yields the protein CASSSYSDRGTDTQYF.

Concerning this clonotype: A far larger clone is off by one base, so a read error is likely. The rearrangement uses TRBV5-1 and TRBJ2-3, with 13 bases matching TRBD2. The J call may be wrong; the DNA end is better matched by TRBJ2-1. The CDR3 is 16 amino acids. The germline V gene has CDR1 SGHRS and CDR2 YFSETQ. CDR3 in amino acids: CASSSGTSGMHNEQFF. The DNA of the CDR3 is TGCGCCAGCAGCTCGGGGACTAGCGGGATGCACAATGAGCAGTTCTTC.

This clonotype was counted a few times. The chain is built from TRBV12-3 or TRBV12-4 and TRBJ2-2, with 9 bases fitting TRBD1. CDR3 length equals 16 residues. With V trimmed by 5 bases and J by 5 bases, 9 bases remained unmatched. The CDR3 DNA reads as TGTGCCAGCAGTCCACGCGACAGGGGGGGAACCGGGGAGCTGTTTTTT. Protein product: CASSPRDRGGTGELFF.

The chain uses TRBV7-6 and TRBJ2-1; 8 bases align to TRBD2. The CDR3 is 14 residues long. The V gene's germline CDR1 is SGHVS and CDR2 FNYEAQ. J gave up 8 bases and V 6 bases, and 9 bases lay outside the gene matches. The CDR3 loop is CASSFRTSTDEQFF. The DNA of the CDR3 is TGTGCCAGCAGTTTCCGGACTAGCACCGATGAGCAGTTCTTC.

This clonotype was seen many times. J is TRBJ2-1 and V is TRBV5-1; D may be TRBD2 (5 bases). The CDR3 runs to 15 residues. Germline V lookup: CDR1 SGHRS, CDR2 YFSETQ. The V gene lost 4 bases and the J gene lost 3 bases, with 14 bases spanning the gap. CDR3 in DNA: TGCGCCAGCAGCCCCGGAAGGAGGAGCTACAATGAGCAGTTCTTC. This encodes CASSPGRRSYNEQFF.

This clonotype was observed many times. V and J are TRBV20-1 and TRBJ2-1; TRBD2 agrees at 16 bases. The CDR3 has 18 residues. Losses at the gene ends were 3 bases for V and 0 bases for J; bases not matched to a gene: 5. Per the germline V gene, CDR1 is DFQATT and CDR2 is SNEGSKA (reference sequence). The CDR3 sequence is CSARGLAGGTSSYNEQFF. In DNA form, the CDR3 reads TGCAGTGCTAGGGGACTAGCGGGGGGGACTAGCTCCTACAATGAGCAGTTCTTC.

In its sample, this clonotype was seen a few times. The CDR3 bases are TGCGCCAGCAGCCCTTATCGGACAGGGGCGGGAACCGGGGAGCTGTTTTTT. It is translated as CASSPYRTGAGTGELFF. The genes are TRBV4-1 and TRBJ2-2; 9 nucleotides line up with TRBD1. V shed 4 bases, J shed 5 bases, and the junction held 11 bases outside the gene matches. Germline V gene sequence: CDR1 MGHRA, CDR2 YSYEKL. CDR3 length: 17 residues.

This clonotype appeared a few times. The genes are TRBV12-3 or TRBV12-4 and TRBJ2-7; D remains unclear. The CDR3 totals 11 residues. Trimming removed 5 bases from V and 3 bases from J, with 5 bases in between. The CDR3 DNA follows: TGTGCCAGCAGTATATACTACGAGCAGTACTTC. It specifies CASSIYYEQYF.

This clonotype was recorded a few times. V gene TRBV20-1 combines with J gene TRBJ2-3; 7 bases are shared with TRBD2. This CDR3 is 13 amino acids long. V lost 0 bases and J lost 5; bases outside the gene matches: 2. Germline V gene sequence: CDR1 DFQATT, CDR2 SNEGSKA (reference sequence). The DNA for the CDR3 is TGCAGTGCTAGAGAGGGAGGGTTAGATACGCAGTATTTT. Protein product: CSAREGGLDTQYF.

This clonotype has only a few counts. It is unclear where the CDR3 begins or ends on the DNA, so no DNA is shown, and the CDR3 is as TCRdb lists it. This sequence joins TRBV12-5 and TRBJ2-1; TRBD1 reflects the table's D call only, with no check against the DNA. The germline gives CDR1 LGHNT, CDR2 FRNRAP. The CDR3 has 12 residues if both end residues are counted. The CDR3 spells CASGWGTGSRFF.

The rearrangement joins TRBV4-1 to TRBJ2-7, with 10 bases aligning to TRBD2. This CDR3 spans 16 amino acids. Germline CDR1 MGHRA, CDR2 YSYEKL. V shed 3 bases, J shed 3 bases, and the junction held 8 bases outside the gene matches. This CDR3 is CASSHASTSGNYEQYF. For the CDR3, the DNA is TGCGCCAGCAGCCACGCCTCCACTAGCGGGAACTACGAGCAGTACTTC.

The chain couples TRBV9 to TRBJ2-1; D uncertain. The CDR3 spans 13 residues. Germline V gene sequence: CDR1 SGDLS, CDR2 YYNGEE. V was cut by 5 bases and J by 7 bases, with 13 bases left in between. The CDR3 DNA sequence: TGTGCCAGCAGTAACAAGCTTGGGAATGAGCAGTTCTTC. Its protein product is CASSNKLGNEQFF.

The rearrangement joins TRBV14 to TRBJ2-3, with 8 bases aligning to TRBD2. Germline loops: CDR1 SGHDN, CDR2 FVKESK. V lost 4 bases and J lost 5; bases outside the gene matches: 17. The length of the CDR3 is 18 residues. CDR3 DNA sequence: TGTGCCAGCAGCCGTCGATCGGGACTAGGGATTTTGGGAGATACGCAGTATTTT. Its translation: CASSRRSGLGILGDTQYF.

This sequence joins TRBV2 and TRBJ1-5, with D possibly TRBD1 on 5 matching bases. From germline, CDR1 is SNHLY and CDR2 FYNNEI. CDR3 length: 11 residues. V was cut by 6 bases and J by 7 bases, with 7 bases left in between. In DNA, the CDR3 is TGTGCCAGCAGGGGACGGCAGCCCCAGCATTTT. Protein product: CASRGRQPQHF.

This chain links TRBV20-1 with TRBJ1-6, with D maybe TRBD1 (5 bases). V was shortened by 4 bases and J by 6 bases, with 22 bases between the two germline ends. The CDR3 is 17 amino acids. Germline CDR1 and CDR2: DFQATT and SNEGSKA (reference sequence). In nucleotides, the CDR3 is TGCAGTGCTAATCTCGTCCGAGGGGCTACTATTAATTCACCCCTCCACTTT. Translation gives CSANLVRGATINSPLHF.

This chain connects TRBV27 to TRBJ2-6, with TRBD1 identical over 11 bases. With V trimmed by 10 bases and J by 1 base, 6 bases remained unmatched. CDR1 and CDR2 from the germline V gene are MNHEY and SMNVEV (reference sequence). This CDR3 spans 16 amino acids. Written as DNA, the CDR3 is TGTGCCACCCGTGGGACAGGGGGGTCTGGGGCCAACGTCCTGACTTTC. It is translated as CATRGTGGSGANVLTF.

This sequence joins TRBV11-2 and TRBJ1-4, with a tentative D call TRBD1 (5 bases). Trimming removed 0 bases at V and 7 bases at J, with 12 bases between. Germline V CDR1 and CDR2: SGHAT, FQNNGV. The CDR3 totals 15 residues. CDR3 loop: CASSLDRGLGEKLFF. The DNA for the CDR3 is TGTGCCAGCAGCTTAGATAGGGGATTGGGTGAAAAACTGTTTTTT.